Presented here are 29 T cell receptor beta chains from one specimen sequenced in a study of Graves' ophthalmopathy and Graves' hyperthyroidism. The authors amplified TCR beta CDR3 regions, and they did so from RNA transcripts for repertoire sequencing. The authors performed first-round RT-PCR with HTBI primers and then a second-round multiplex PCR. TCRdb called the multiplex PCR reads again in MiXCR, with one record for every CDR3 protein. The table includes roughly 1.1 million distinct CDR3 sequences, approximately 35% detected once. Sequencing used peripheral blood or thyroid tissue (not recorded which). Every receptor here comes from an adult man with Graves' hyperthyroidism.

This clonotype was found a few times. CDR3 protein: CSARVSGGAGELFF. As DNA, the CDR3 is TGCAGTGCTAGAGTTTCAGGGGGCGCGGGGGAGCTGTTTTTT. This chain connects TRBV20-1 to TRBJ2-2; the match to TRBD1 covers 8 bases. V shed 1 base, J shed 8 bases, and the junction held 6 bases outside the gene matches. This CDR3 is built from 14 residues. In germline, CDR1 is DFQATT, CDR2 SNEGSKA (reference sequence).

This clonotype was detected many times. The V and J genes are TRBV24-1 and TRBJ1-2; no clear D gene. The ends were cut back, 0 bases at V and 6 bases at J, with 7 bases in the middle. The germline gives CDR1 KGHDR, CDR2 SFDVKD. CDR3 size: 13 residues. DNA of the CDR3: TGTGCCACCAGTGATTTGCCTCGCAATGGCTACACCTTC. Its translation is CATSDLPRNGYTF.

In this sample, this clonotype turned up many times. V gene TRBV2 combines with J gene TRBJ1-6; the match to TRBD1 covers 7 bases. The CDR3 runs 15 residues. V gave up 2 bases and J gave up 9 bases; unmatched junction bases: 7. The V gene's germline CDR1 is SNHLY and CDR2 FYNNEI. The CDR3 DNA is TGTGCCAGCAGTGAATTGAGAGGGGGCGGTTCACCCCTCCACTTT. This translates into CASSELRGGGSPLHF.

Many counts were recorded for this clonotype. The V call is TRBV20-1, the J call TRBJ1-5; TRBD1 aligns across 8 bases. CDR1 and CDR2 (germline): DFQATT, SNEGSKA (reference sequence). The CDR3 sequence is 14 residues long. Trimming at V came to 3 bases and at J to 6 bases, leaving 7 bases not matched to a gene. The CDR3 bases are TGCAGTGCTAGTGTTGGCAGGGGGCTTCAGCCCCAGCATTTT. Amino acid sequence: CSASVGRGLQPQHF.

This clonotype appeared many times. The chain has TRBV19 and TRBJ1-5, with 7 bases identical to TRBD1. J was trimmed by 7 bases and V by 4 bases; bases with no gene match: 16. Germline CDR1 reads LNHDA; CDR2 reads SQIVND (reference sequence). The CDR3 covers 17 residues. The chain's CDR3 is CASSTRGSTGLFQPQHF. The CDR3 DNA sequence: TGTGCCAGTAGTACTCGGGGGTCGACAGGGCTTTTCCAGCCCCAGCATTTT.

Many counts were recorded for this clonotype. The DNA for the CDR3 is TGTGCCAGCAGCTTAGATTCGTCGACCCATGAAAAACTGTTTTTT. It specifies CASSLDSSTHEKLFF. The chain uses TRBV7-8 and TRBJ1-4; D is unclear. Trimming cost V 1 base and J 6 bases, with 12 bases left between them. Germline CDR1 SGHVS, CDR2 FQNEAQ. The CDR3 spans 15 residues.

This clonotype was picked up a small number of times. The CDR3: CASRRLLANTGELFF. The CDR3 DNA sequence: TGTGCCAGTAGGCGATTGTTAGCTAACACCGGGGAGCTGTTTTTT. The rearrangement links TRBV19 to TRBJ2-2; D not certain. Germline assignment: CDR1 LNHDA and CDR2 SQIVND (reference sequence). V was pared by 6 bases and J by 2 bases, with 13 bases between. This CDR3 is 15 amino acids long.

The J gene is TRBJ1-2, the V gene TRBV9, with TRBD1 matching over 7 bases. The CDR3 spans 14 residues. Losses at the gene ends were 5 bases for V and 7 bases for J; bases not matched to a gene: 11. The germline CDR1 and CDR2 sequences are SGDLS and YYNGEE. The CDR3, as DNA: TGTGCCAGCAGTCCGTCCGGGACAGCCCTTGGCTACACCTTC. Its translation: CASSPSGTALGYTF.

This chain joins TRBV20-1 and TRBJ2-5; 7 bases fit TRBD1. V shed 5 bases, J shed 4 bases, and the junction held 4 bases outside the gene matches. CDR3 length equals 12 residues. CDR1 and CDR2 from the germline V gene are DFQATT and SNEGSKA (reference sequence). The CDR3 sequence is CSAQGVGETQYF. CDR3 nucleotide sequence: TGCAGTGCTCAGGGGGTGGGAGAGACCCAGTACTTC.

The chain's CDR3 is CASSVTDRGNQPQYF. Written as DNA, the CDR3 is TGTGCCAGCAGTGTCACGGACAGGGGCAATCAGCCCCAGTACTTC. The V and J genes are TRBV2 and TRBJ2-5; TRBD1 matches at 9 bases. This CDR3 has 15 amino acids. Per germline, CDR1 SNHLY and CDR2 FYNNEI. V lost 4 bases and J lost 9; bases outside the gene matches: 12.

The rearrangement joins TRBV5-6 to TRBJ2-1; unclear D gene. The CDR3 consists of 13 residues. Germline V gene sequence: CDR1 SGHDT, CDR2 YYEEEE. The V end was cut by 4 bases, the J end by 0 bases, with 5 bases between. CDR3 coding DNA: TGTGCCAGCAGCCCGCTCTCCTACAATGAGCAGTTCTTC. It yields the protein CASSPLSYNEQFF.

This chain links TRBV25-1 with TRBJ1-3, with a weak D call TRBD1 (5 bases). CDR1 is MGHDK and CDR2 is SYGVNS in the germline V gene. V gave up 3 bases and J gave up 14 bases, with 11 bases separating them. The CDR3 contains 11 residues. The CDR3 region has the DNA TGTGCCAGCAGTGAGGGAACCAGGGTATATTTT. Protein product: CASSEGTRVYF.

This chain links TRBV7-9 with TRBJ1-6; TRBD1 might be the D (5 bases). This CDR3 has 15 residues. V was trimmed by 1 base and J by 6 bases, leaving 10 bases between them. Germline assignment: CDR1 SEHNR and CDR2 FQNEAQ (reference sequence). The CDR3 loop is CASSLGRQRNSPLHF. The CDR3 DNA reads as TGTGCCAGCAGCTTAGGTCGACAGCGTAATTCACCCCTCCACTTT.

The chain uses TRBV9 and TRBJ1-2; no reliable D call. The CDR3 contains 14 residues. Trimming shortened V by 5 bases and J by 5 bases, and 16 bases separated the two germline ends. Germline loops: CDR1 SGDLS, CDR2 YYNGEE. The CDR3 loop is CASSPERGDYGYTF. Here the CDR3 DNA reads TGTGCCAGCAGTCCCGAAAGAGGAGATTATGGCTACACCTTC.

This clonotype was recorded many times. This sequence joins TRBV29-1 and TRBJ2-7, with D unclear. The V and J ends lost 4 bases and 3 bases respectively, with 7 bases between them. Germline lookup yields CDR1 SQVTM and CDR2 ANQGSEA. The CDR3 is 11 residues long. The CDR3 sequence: CSVAQLYEQYF. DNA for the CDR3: TGCAGCGTTGCTCAGCTCTACGAGCAGTACTTC.

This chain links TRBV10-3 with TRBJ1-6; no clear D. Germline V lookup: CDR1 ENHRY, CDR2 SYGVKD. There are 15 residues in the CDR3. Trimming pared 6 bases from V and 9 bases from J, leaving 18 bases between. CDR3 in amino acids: CAIRPGTESISPLHF. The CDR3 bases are TGTGCCATCAGGCCAGGAACTGAATCAATTTCACCCCTCCACTTT.

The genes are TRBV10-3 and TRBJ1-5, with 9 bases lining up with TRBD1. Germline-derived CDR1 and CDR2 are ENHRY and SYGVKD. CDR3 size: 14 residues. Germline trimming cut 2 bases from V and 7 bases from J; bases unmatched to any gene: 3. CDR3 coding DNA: TGTGCCATCAGTGAGAGGGACAGGGTCCAGCCCCAGCATTTT. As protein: CAISERDRVQPQHF.

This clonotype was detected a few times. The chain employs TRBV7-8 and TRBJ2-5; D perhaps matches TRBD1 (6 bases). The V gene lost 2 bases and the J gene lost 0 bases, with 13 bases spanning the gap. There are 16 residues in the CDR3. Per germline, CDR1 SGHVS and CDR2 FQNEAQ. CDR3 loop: CASSLNGGRNQETQYF. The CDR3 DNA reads TGTGCCAGCAGCTTAAATGGGGGCAGAAACCAAGAGACCCAGTACTTC.

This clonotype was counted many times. The CDR3 DNA follows: TGTGCCAGTTCTGGGACAGAGAGTTACGAGCAGTACTTC. As protein: CASSGTESYEQYF. This sequence joins TRBV2 and TRBJ2-7; TRBD1 aligns across 7 bases. The V and J ends lost 9 bases and 4 bases, in that order; junction bases with no gene match: 9. Germline assignment: CDR1 SNHLY and CDR2 FYNNEI. The CDR3 runs to 13 residues.

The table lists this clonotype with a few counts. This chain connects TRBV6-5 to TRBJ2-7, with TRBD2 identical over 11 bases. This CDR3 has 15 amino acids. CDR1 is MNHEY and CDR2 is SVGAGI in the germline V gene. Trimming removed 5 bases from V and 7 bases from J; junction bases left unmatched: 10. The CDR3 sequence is CASSRPSRLAGEQYF. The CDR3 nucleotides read TGTGCCAGCAGTCGGCCGTCCAGACTAGCGGGAGAGCAGTACTTC.

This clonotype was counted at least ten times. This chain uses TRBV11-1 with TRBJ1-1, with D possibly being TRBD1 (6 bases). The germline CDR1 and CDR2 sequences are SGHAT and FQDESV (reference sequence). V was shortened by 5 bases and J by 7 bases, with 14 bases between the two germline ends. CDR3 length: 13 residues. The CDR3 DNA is TGTGCCAGCAGCCGGGGGCGCTTGGTTGAAGCTTTCTTT. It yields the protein CASSRGRLVEAFF. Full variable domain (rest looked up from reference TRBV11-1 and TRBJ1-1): EAEVAQSPRYKITEKSQAVAFWCDPISGHATLYWYRQILGQGPELLVQFQDESVVDDSQLPKDRFSAERLKGVDSTLKIQPAELGDSAMYLCASSRGRLVEAFFGQGTRLTVV.

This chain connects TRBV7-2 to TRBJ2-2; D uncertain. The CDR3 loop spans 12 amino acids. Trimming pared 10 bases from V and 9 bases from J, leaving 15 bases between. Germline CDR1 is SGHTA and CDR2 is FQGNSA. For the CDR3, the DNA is TGTGCCACTGGCGATGGGCTACGGGAGCTGTTTTTT. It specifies CATGDGLRELFF. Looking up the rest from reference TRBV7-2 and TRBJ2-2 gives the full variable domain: GAGVSQSPSNKVTEKGKDVELRCDPISGHTALYWYRQSLGQGLEFLIYFQGNSAPDKSGLPSDRFSAERTGGSVSTLTIQRTQQEDSAVYLCATGDGLRELFFGEGSRLTVL.

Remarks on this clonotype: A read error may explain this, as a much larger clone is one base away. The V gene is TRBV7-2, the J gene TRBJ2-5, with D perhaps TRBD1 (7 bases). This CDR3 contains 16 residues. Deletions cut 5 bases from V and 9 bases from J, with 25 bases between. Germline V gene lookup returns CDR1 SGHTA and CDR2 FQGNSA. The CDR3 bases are TGTGCCAGCAGCATATCCACTACAGGGGCGAGGGAGGCCCAGTACTTC. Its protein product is CASSISTTGAREAQYF.

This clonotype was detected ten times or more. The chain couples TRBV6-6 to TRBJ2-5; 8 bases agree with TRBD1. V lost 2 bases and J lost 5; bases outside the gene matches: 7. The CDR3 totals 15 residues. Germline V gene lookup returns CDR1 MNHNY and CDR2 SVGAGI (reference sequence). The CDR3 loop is CASSYRTGSQETQYF. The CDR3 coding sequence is TGTGCCAGCAGTTACCGGACAGGGAGTCAGGAGACCCAGTACTTC.

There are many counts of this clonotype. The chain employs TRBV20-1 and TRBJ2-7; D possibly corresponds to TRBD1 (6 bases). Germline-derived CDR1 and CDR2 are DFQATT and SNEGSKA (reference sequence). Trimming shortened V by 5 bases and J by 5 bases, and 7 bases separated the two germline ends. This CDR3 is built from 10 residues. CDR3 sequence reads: CSAYRDEQYF. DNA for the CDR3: TGCAGTGCTTACAGGGACGAGCAGTACTTC.

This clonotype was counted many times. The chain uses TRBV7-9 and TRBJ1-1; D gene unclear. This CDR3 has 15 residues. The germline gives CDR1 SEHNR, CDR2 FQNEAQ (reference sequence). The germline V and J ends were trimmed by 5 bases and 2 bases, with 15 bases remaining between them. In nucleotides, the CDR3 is TGTGCCAGCAGCACCCCTAGTCTAAGAAACACTGAAGCTTTCTTT. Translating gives CASSTPSLRNTEAFF.

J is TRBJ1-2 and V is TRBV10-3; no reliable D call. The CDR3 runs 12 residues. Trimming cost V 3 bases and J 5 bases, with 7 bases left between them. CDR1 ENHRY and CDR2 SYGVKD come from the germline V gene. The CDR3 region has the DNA TGTGCCATCAGTGACCCTAGTTATGGCTACACCTTC. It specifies CAISDPSYGYTF.

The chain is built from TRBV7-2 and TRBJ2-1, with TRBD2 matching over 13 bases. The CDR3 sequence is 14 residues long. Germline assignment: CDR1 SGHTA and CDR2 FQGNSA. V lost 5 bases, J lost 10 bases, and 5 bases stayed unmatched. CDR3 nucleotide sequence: TGTGCCAGCAGCCCTATGACTAGCGGGAGGGAGCAGTTCTTC. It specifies CASSPMTSGREQFF. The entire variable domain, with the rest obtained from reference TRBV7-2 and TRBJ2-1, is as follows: GAGVSQSPSNKVTEKGKDVELRCDPISGHTALYWYRQSLGQGLEFLIYFQGNSAPDKSGLPSDRFSAERTGGSVSTLTIQRTQQEDSAVYLCASSPMTSGREQFFGPGTRLTVL.

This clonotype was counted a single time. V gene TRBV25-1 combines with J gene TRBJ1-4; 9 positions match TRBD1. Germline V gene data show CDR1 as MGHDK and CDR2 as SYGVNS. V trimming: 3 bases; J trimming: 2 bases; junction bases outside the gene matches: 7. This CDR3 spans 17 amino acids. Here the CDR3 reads CASSEPGTGLTNEKLFF. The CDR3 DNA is TGTGCCAGCAGTGAGCCAGGGACAGGGTTGACTAATGAAAAACTGTTTTTT. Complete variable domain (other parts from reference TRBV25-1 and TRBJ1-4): EADIYQTPRYLVIGTGKKITLECSQTMGHDKMYWYQQDPGMELHLIHYSYGVNSTEKGDLSSESTVSRIRTEHFPLTLESARPSHTSQYLCASSEPGTGLTNEKLFFGSGTQLSVL.